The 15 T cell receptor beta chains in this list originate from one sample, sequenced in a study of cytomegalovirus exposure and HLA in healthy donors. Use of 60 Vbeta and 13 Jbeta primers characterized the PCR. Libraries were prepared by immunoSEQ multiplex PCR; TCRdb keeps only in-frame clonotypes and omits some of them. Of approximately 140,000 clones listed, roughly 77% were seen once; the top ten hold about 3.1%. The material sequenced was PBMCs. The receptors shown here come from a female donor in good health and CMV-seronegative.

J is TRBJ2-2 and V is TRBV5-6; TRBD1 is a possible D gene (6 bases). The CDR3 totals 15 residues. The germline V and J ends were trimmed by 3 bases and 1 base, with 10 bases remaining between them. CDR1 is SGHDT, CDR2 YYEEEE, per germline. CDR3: CASSSTGRNTGELFF. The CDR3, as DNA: TGTGCCAGCAGCTCGACAGGAAGGAACACCGGGGAGCTGTTTTTT.

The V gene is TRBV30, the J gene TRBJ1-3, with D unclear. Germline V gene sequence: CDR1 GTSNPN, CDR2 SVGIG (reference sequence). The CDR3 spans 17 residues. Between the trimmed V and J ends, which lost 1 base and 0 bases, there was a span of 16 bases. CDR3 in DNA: TGTGCCTGGAGTGAAAGTTCCCTCCTCTACTCTGGAAACACCATATATTTT. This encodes CAWSESSLLYSGNTIYF.

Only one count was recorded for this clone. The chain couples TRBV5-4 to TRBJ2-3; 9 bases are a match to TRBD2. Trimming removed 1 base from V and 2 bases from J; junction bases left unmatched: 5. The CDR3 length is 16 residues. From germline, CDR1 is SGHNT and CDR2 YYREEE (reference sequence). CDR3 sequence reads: CASSLRAGGITDTQYF. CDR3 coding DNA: TGTGCCAGCAGCTTGAGGGCGGGGGGGATCACAGATACGCAGTATTTT.

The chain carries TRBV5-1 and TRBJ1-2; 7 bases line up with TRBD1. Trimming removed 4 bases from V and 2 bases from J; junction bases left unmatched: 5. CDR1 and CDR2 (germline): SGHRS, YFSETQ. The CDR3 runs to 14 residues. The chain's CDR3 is CASSPGTENYGYTF. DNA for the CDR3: TGCGCCAGCAGCCCTGGGACAGAAAACTATGGCTACACCTTC.

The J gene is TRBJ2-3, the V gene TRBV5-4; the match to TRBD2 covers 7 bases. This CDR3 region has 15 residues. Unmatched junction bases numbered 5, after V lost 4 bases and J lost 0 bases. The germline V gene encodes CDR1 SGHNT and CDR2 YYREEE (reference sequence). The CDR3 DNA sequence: TGTGCCAGCAGCGAGGGCGGGAGTAGCACAGATACGCAGTATTTT. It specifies CASSEGGSSTDTQYF.

The CDR3 DNA sequence: TGCGCCAGCAGCTTGGTGTCAGGGGGTGGCCAAGAGACCCAGTACTTC. It translates to CASSLVSGGGQETQYF. This sequence joins TRBV5-1 and TRBJ2-5; TRBD1 matches at 7 bases. Losses at the gene ends were 0 bases for V and 1 base for J; bases not matched to a gene: 6. From germline, CDR1 is SGHRS and CDR2 YFSETQ. CDR3 size: 16 residues.

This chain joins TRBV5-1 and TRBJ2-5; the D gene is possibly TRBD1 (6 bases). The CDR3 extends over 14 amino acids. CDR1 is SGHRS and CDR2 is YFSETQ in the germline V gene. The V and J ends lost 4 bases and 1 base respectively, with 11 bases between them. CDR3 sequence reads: CASSRGQPQETQYF. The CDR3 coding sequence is TGCGCCAGCAGCCGGGGACAACCCCAAGAGACCCAGTACTTC.

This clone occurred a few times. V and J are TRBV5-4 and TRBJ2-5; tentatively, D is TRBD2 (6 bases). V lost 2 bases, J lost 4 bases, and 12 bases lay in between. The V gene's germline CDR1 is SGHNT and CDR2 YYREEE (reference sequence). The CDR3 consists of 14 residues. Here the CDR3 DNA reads TGTGCCAGCAGCTTCCTGGGGGGTGGAGAGACCCAGTACTTC. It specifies CASSFLGGGETQYF.

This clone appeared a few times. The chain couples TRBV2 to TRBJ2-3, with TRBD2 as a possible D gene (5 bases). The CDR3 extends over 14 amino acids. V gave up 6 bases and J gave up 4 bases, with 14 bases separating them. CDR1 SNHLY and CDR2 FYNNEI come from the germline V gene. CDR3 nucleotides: TGTGCCAGCAGAGTGGAGGCAGTCTCAGATACGCAGTATTTT. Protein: CASRVEAVSDTQYF. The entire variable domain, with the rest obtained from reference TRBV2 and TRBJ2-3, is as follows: EPEVTQTPSHQVTQMGQEVILRCVPISNHLYFYWYRQILGQKVEFLVSFYNNEISEKSEIFDDQFSVERPDGSNFTLKIRSTKLEDSAMYFCASRVEAVSDTQYFGPGTRLTVL.

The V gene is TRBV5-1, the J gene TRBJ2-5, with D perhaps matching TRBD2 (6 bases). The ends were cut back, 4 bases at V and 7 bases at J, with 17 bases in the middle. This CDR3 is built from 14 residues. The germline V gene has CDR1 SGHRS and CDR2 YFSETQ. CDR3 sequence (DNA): TGCGCCAGCAGCCGTGACCCAAGAGCGGGGACCCAGTACTTC. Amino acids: CASSRDPRAGTQYF.

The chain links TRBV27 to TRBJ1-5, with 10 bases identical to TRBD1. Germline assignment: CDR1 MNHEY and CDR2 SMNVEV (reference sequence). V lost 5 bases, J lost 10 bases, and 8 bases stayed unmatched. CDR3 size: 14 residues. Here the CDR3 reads CASSGDRGNGPQHF. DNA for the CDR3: TGTGCCAGCAGTGGGGACAGGGGTAATGGACCCCAGCATTTT.

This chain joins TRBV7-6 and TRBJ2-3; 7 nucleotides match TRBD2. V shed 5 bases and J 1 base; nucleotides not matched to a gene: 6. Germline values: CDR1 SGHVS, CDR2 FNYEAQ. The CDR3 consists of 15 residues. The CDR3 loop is CASSLSGIRTDTQYF. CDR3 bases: TGTGCCAGCAGCCTGAGCGGGATACGCACAGATACGCAGTATTTT. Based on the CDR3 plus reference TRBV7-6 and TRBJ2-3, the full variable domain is GAGVSQSPRYKVTKRGQDVALRCDPISGHVSLYWYRQALGQGPEFLTYFNYEAQQDKSGLPNDRFSAERPEGSISTLTIQRTEQRDSAMYRCASSLSGIRTDTQYFGPGTRLTVL.

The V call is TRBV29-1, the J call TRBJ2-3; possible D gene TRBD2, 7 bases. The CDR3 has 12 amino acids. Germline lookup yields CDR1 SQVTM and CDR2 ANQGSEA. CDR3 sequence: CSAMGGADTQYF. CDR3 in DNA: TGCAGTGCCATGGGGGGGGCCGATACGCAGTATTTT.

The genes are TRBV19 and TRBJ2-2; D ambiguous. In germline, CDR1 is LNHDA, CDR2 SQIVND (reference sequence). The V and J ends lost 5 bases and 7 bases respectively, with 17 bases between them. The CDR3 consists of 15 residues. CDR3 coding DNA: TGTGCCAGTAGTGGGCCCTCGACCCTCGGCGGGGAGCTGTTTTTT. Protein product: CASSGPSTLGGELFF.

In nucleotides, the CDR3 is TGTGCCAGCAGCTACCTCCGGCAGGGGGCTCTCAATGAGCAGTTCTTC. It codes for CASSYLRQGALNEQFF. The rearrangement uses TRBV7-9 and TRBJ2-1; 8 bases fit TRBD1. The CDR3 is made up of 16 amino acids. Trimming cost V 4 bases and J 6 bases; bases outside gene matches: 11. The germline CDR1 and CDR2 sequences are SEHNR and FQNEAQ (reference sequence).